This TCR beta chain was recovered during a study of naive and memory T cell subsets. The sample holds many counts of this clonotype. Trimming pared 2 bases from V and 4 bases from J, leaving 12 bases between. In germline, CDR1 is MNHEY, CDR2 SVGEGT. CDR3 length: 14 residues. The beta constant-region primer was an equimolar mix of two oligonucleotides covering TRBC1 and TRBC2. Nested alpha and beta constant-region primers with the SP2 primer drove four PCR rounds on ligated cDNA. TCRdb passed the UMI-ligation and nested PCR reads through MiXCR, listing each CDR3 protein once. The sample consists of 9,500 to 10,000 distinct CDR3 sequences, around 5.6% of them appearing once.

This TCR was recovered from a human donor in good health. This rearrangement joins TRBV6-2 or TRBV6-3 to TRBJ2-7; maybe TRBD2 (6 bases). Sequencing was performed on CD4+ TEMRA cells from blood. Subset denoted: effector memory re-expressing CD45RA, CD45RA+ CD27-. The CDR3 coding sequence is TGTGCCAGCAGTTACCTACTAGCTGGGTACGAGCAGTACTTC. Residues: CASSYLLAGYEQYF.